Below are 24 T cell receptor beta chains sequenced from a single sample in a study of spatial heterogeneity in lung cancer. The time point here: sample taken at primary tumor resection. No cell sorting; template was whole RNA from tumor, lung tissue or PBMC. Each CDR3 protein is one row after TCRdb ran MiXCR on the 5' RACE reads. This table holds roughly 60,000 distinct CDR3 sequences, approximately 8.9% found once. Sequencing was performed on PBMCs, taken at surgery. Receptors originate from a female donor with early-stage non-small cell lung cancer.

This clonotype was seen repeatedly, ten times or more. The chain joins TRBV2 to TRBJ2-6; tentative D call: TRBD1 (6 bases). Deletions cut 6 bases from V and 0 bases from J, with 12 bases between. The CDR3 has 16 amino acids. The germline V gene encodes CDR1 SNHLY and CDR2 FYNNEI. The CDR3 loop reads CASRPGQNSGANVLTF. The CDR3 DNA follows: TGTGCCAGCAGGCCCGGACAGAACTCTGGGGCCAACGTCCTGACTTTC.

This clonotype was counted many times. The CDR3 loop reads CASRSGTSETGELFF. DNA of the CDR3: TGTGCCAGTCGCTCCGGGACTAGCGAGACCGGGGAGCTGTTTTTT. The chain uses TRBV4-2 and TRBJ2-2; the match to TRBD2 covers 10 bases. Germline CDR1 and CDR2: LGHNA and YNFKEQ. This CDR3 is built from 15 residues. Trimming removed 9 bases from V and 5 bases from J; junction bases left unmatched: 9.

This chain links TRBV9 with TRBJ2-1, with 8 bases matching TRBD2. CDR1 is SGDLS and CDR2 is YYNGEE in the germline V gene. The V and J ends lost 0 bases and 4 bases, in that order; junction bases with no gene match: 6. CDR3 length: 16 amino acids. The CDR3 DNA reads as TGTGCCAGCAGCGTAGGCACTAGCGGATTTTACAATGAGCAGTTCTTC. Encoded protein: CASSVGTSGFYNEQFF.

The table lists this clonotype with a few counts. The chain couples TRBV7-2 to TRBJ1-5; D gene uncertain. Germline lookup yields CDR1 SGHTA and CDR2 FQGNSA. V gave up 3 bases and J gave up 6 bases, with 12 bases separating them. CDR3 size: 14 residues. The CDR3 sequence is CASSFGLVGQPQHF. CDR3 coding DNA: TGTGCCAGCAGCTTTGGCCTGGTGGGTCAGCCCCAGCATTTT.

The J gene is TRBJ1-2, the V gene TRBV3-1; D call uncertain. Germline loops: CDR1 LGHDT, CDR2 YNNKEL (reference sequence). The ends were cut back, 1 base at V and 6 bases at J, with 6 bases in the middle. This CDR3 has 12 residues. The CDR3 DNA is TGTGCCAGCAGCCAAGCCAGCGATGGCTACACCTTC. Translated: CASSQASDGYTF.

In regard to this clonotype: A read error is possible here, since a much larger clone lies one base away. V usage is TRBV20-1 and J usage is TRBJ1-5; D unclear. CDR1 and CDR2 from the germline V gene are DFQATT and SNEGSKA (reference sequence). CDR3 length: 12 residues. The CDR3 here is CSARDSNQPEHF. The DNA of the CDR3 is TGCAGTGCTAGAGATAGCAATCAGCCCGAGCATTTT.

The sample holds many counts of this clonotype. V is TRBV29-1 and J is TRBJ1-2; TRBD1 might be the D (5 bases). V shed 6 bases and J shed 8 bases, with 22 bases lying between them. Germline CDR1 SQVTM, CDR2 ANQGSEA. The CDR3 is 14 residues long. CDR3: CSVAAGGGVTGYTF. CDR3 coding DNA: TGCAGCGTCGCTGCGGGCGGGGGAGTAACGGGCTACACCTTC.

The sample holds a few counts of this clonotype. The genes are TRBV5-1 and TRBJ2-5; tentative D call: TRBD1 (6 bases). Trimming shortened V by 2 bases and J by 3 bases, and 14 bases separated the two germline ends. Germline V gene sequence: CDR1 SGHRS, CDR2 YFSETQ. This CDR3 has 15 amino acids. This chain's CDR3 is CASSLPGQLEETQYF. The CDR3 bases are TGCGCCAGCAGCTTACCGGGACAACTTGAAGAGACCCAGTACTTC.

This clonotype appeared a single time. The CDR3 carries no conserved terminal phenylalanine or tryptophan, so it likely arises from a read error. The chain links TRBV12-3 or TRBV12-4 to TRBJ2-7; maybe TRBD2 (6 bases). The length of the CDR3 is 14 residues. The germline V and J ends were trimmed by 4 bases and 1 base, with 11 bases remaining between them. The DNA of the CDR3 is TGTGCCAGCAGTTGGGACTTACTTTCCTACGAGCAGTACATC. Translated, it gives CASSWDLLSYEQYI.

This clonotype appeared many times. The chain combines TRBV7-2 with TRBJ2-5, with 10 bases lining up with TRBD2. The CDR3 is made up of 18 amino acids. J was trimmed by 2 bases and V by 5 bases; bases with no gene match: 14. The germline gives CDR1 SGHTA, CDR2 FQGNSA. The CDR3 spells CASSRIGSSGGLQETQYF. The CDR3 DNA sequence: TGTGCCAGCAGCCGAATTGGGAGTAGCGGGGGGTTACAAGAGACCCAGTACTTC.

This clonotype was detected only a few times. V gene TRBV28 combines with J gene TRBJ2-7; D possibly uses TRBD1 or TRBD2 (5 bases each). Germline CDR1 reads MDHEN; CDR2 reads SYDVKM. The V and J ends lost 0 bases and 0 bases respectively, with 15 bases between them. The CDR3 is 17 residues long. The CDR3: CASSLWGTATPSYEQYF. The CDR3, as DNA: TGTGCCAGCAGTTTATGGGGGACCGCGACTCCCTCCTACGAGCAGTACTTC.

Turning to this clonotype: Just one base apart from a much larger clone, this may be a read error. The CDR3 coding sequence is TGTGCAAGTCGCTTCCGGACGGATTACAATGAGCAGCTCTTC. It encodes CASRFRTDYNEQLF. This sequence joins TRBV12-2 and TRBJ2-1. TRBV12-2 has pseudogene status. The CDR3 contains 14 residues.

This clonotype was seen at least ten times. The chain uses TRBV28 and TRBJ1-2, with D possibly matching TRBD1 (6 bases). Germline V lookup: CDR1 MDHEN, CDR2 SYDVKM. With 0 bases removed from V and 6 bases from J, the gap between germline ends came to 11 bases. This CDR3 is built from 14 residues. CDR3 coding DNA: TGTGCCAGCAGTTTATGGGGCAGGGGCCATGGCTACACCTTC. This codes for CASSLWGRGHGYTF.

The chain carries TRBV5-4 and TRBJ1-4; D perhaps matches TRBD1 (5 bases). Germline V gives CDR1 SGHNT, CDR2 YYREEE (reference sequence). CDR3 length: 16 residues. Between the trimmed V and J ends, which lost 0 bases and 3 bases, there was a span of 12 bases. The CDR3 region has the DNA TGTGCCAGCAGCTTGGGGGGCCCTGCGGCTAATGAAAAACTGTTTTTT. Protein: CASSLGGPAANEKLFF.

The J gene is TRBJ2-1, the V gene TRBV19; possible D gene TRBD1, 5 bases. CDR1 is LNHDA, CDR2 SQIVND, per germline (reference sequence). Trimming shortened V by 5 bases and J by 0 bases, and 11 bases separated the two germline ends. The CDR3 sequence is 15 residues long. CDR3 residues: CASSQTAFSYNEQFF. DNA of the CDR3: TGTGCCAGTAGTCAGACAGCTTTCTCCTACAATGAGCAGTTCTTC.

This clonotype was seen a handful of times. The chain combines TRBV6-6 with TRBJ2-1, with D possibly TRBD1 on 5 matching bases. CDR3 size: 12 residues. Germline CDR1 reads MNHNY; CDR2 reads SVGAGI (reference sequence). The V end lost 7 bases, the J end lost 10 bases, and 14 bases lay between the germline ends. CDR3 sequence (DNA): TGTGCCAGCAAGGCAGGGCAGGGCGAGCAGTTCTTC. It yields the protein CASKAGQGEQFF.

This clonotype was picked up many times. The chain has TRBV20-1 and TRBJ2-7; D uncertain. Germline CDR1 reads DFQATT; CDR2 reads SNEGSKA (reference sequence). This CDR3 is 11 amino acids long. V shed 3 bases and J shed 5 bases, with 8 bases lying between them. The CDR3 reads CSASVHDEQYF. CDR3 nucleotides: TGCAGTGCTAGTGTCCACGACGAGCAGTACTTC.

This clonotype was picked up a small number of times. J is TRBJ2-3 and V is TRBV7-9; TRBD1 is a possible D gene (6 bases). Germline V lookup: CDR1 SEHNR, CDR2 FQNEAQ (reference sequence). The CDR3 runs 15 residues. Trimming cost V 4 bases and J 2 bases, with 13 bases left between them. The CDR3 bases are TGTGCCAGCAGCTCACAGGGTCCCGACACAGATACGCAGTATTTT. It encodes CASSSQGPDTDTQYF.

The sample holds a few counts of this clonotype. CDR3 DNA: TGTGCCACCAGTGATTTGCAGGCTAGCGGGGGAAAAGAGCAGTTCTTC. This codes for CATSDLQASGGKEQFF. The chain employs TRBV24-1 and TRBJ2-1, with 10 nucleotides matching TRBD2. Trimming removed 0 bases from V and 10 bases from J; junction bases left unmatched: 8. This CDR3 has 16 amino acids. Germline loops: CDR1 KGHDR, CDR2 SFDVKD.

This clonotype was observed many times. The chain combines TRBV6-5 with TRBJ2-1, with 10 bases identical to TRBD2. CDR1 and CDR2 (germline): MNHEY, SVGAGI. The CDR3 runs to 17 residues. Trimming removed 5 bases from V and 8 bases from J; junction bases left unmatched: 15. In DNA, the CDR3 is TGTGCCAGCAGTCCCTCCCCTGGGGCTAGCGGGAGACATGAGCAGTTCTTC. Protein sequence: CASSPSPGASGRHEQFF.

V and J are TRBV7-8 and TRBJ1-5; TRBD1 aligns across 8 bases. CDR3 size: 19 residues. Germline-derived CDR1 and CDR2 are SGHVS and FQNEAQ. Losses at the gene ends were 1 base for V and 0 bases for J; bases not matched to a gene: 11. The CDR3 spells CASSLGPGGTHRSNQPQHF. In DNA form, the CDR3 reads TGTGCCAGCAGCTTAGGTCCAGGGGGCACCCATCGTAGCAATCAGCCCCAGCATTTT.

This clonotype was recorded many times. The rearrangement joins TRBV11-2 to TRBJ2-5; unclear D gene. This CDR3 is 13 amino acids long. The V end was cut by 3 bases, the J end by 2 bases, with 7 bases between. Germline V CDR1 and CDR2: SGHAT, FQNNGV. CDR3 loop: CASSFGSQETQYF. CDR3 coding DNA: TGTGCCAGCAGCTTCGGCTCTCAAGAGACCCAGTACTTC.

There are many counts of this clonotype. CDR3 sequence: CASSLDTMNTEAFF. In DNA, the CDR3 is TGCGCCAGCAGCCTGGACACAATGAACACTGAAGCTTTCTTT. V is TRBV5-1 and J is TRBJ1-1; D perhaps matches TRBD1 (5 bases). V was shortened by 4 bases and J by 0 bases, with 10 bases between the two germline ends. The length of the CDR3 is 14 residues. CDR1 is SGHRS and CDR2 is YFSETQ in the germline V gene.

This clonotype was observed a few times. This chain joins TRBV29-1 and TRBJ1-1, with 8 bases that match TRBD1. With 5 bases clipped from V and 1 base from J, the junction kept 6 bases outside the gene matches. The germline CDR1 and CDR2 sequences are SQVTM and ANQGSEA. The CDR3 has 14 amino acids. Written as DNA, the CDR3 is TGCAGCGTTCACTCAGGGGGCGCGAACACTGAAGCTTTCTTT. It is translated as CSVHSGGANTEAFF.